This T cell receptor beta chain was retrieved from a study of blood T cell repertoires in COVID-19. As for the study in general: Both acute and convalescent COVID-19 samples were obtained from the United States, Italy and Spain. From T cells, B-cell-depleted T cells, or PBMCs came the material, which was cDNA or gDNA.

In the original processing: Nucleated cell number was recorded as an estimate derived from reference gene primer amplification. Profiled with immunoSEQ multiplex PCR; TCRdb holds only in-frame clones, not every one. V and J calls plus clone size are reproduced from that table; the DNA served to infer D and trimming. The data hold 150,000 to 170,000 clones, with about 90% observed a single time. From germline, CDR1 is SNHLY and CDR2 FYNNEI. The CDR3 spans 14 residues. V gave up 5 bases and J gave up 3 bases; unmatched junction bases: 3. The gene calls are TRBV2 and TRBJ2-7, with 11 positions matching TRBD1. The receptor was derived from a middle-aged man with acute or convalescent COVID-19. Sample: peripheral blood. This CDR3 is CASSTGTGGYEQYF. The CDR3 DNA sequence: TGTGCCAGCAGTACCGGGACAGGGGGCTACGAGCAGTACTTC.